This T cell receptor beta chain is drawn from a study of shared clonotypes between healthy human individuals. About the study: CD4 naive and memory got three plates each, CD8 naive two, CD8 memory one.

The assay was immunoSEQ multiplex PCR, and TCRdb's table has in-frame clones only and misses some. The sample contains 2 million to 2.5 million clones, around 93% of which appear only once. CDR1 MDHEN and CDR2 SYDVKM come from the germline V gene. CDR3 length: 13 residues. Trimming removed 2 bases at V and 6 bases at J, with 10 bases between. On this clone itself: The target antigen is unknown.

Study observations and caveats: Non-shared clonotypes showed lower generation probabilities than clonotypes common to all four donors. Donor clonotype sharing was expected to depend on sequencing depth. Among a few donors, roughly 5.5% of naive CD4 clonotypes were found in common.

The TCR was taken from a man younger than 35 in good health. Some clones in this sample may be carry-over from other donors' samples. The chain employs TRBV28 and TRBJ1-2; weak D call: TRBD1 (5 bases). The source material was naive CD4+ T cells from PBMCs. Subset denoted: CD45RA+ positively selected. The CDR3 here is CASSLQTGDGYTF. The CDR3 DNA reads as TGTGCCAGCAGTTTACAAACAGGCGATGGCTACACCTTC.